Listed below are T cell receptor beta chains from one sample, sequenced in a study of blood T cells in healthy people across ages. MiXCR was run by TCRdb on the 5' RACE reads, yielding one entry per CDR3 protein. The table includes 500,000 to 700,000 distinct CDR3 sequences, roughly 30% detected once. Sequenced sample: blood. The receptors were gathered from an elderly woman in good health. Both conserved end residues are part of each CDR3. Fields, in order: J gene, V gene, D gene, CDR3 length, clone size, CDR3 DNA, CDR3 protein. The D gene is left open where the match is weak. Only part of the rows carry a size: once, few, many, or a class if the clone is expanded.

TRBJ2-7 TRBV7-2 - 13 - TGTGCCAGCAGATTAGCGACAAGCTACGAGCAGTACTTC CASRLATSYEQYF
TRBJ2-3 TRBV30 - 15 many TGTGCCTGGAGTGTAAGAGGACATCCCGGCGGTACGCAGTATTTT CAWSVRGHPGGTQYF
TRBJ1-6 TRBV6-5 - 12 many TGTGCCAGCAGTCAAAAGAATTCACCCCTCCACTTT CASSQKNSPLHF
TRBJ2-3 TRBV6-6 - 13 once TGTGCCAGCACCCCGGATATCACAGATACGCAGTATTTT CASTPDITDTQYF
TRBJ2-7 TRBV9 TRBD2 15 - TGTGCCAGCAGCGTAGGATCCAGCGGGGGGTACGAGCAGTACTTC CASSVGSSGGYEQYF
TRBJ2-6 TRBV12-3/TRBV12-4 - 17 many TGTGCCAGCAGTTTACGACAGACGCTTACTGGGGCCAACGTCCTGACTTTC CASSLRQTLTGANVLTF
TRBJ1-1 TRBV3-1 TRBD1 16 - TGTGCCAGCAGCGTCCACAGGGGGCTTGGGACGACTGAAGCTTTCTTT CASSVHRGLGTTEAFF
TRBJ2-2 TRBV7-6 TRBD2 16 few TGTGCCAGCAGCCCTCTAGCGGGGGGGAACACCGGGGAGCTGTTTTTT CASSPLAGGNTGELFF
TRBJ2-3 TRBV10-3 - 13 few TGTGCCATCAGGGCTGCCGATGGCGGTACGCAGTATTTT CAIRAADGGTQYF
TRBJ2-6 TRBV19 - 13 many TGTGCCAGTAGTATTCCGGGGGCCAACGTCCTGACTTTC CASSIPGANVLTF
TRBJ2-5 TRBV9 - 17 - TGTGCCAGCAGCGTTCACAGGTCTAGCGTAGGTGGGGAGACCCAGTACTTC CASSVHRSSVGGETQYF
TRBJ2-7 TRBV12-3/TRBV12-4 - 13 - TGTGCCAGCAGTTTACTAATCGGCGACGAGCAGTACTTC CASSLLIGDEQYF
TRBJ2-6 TRBV7-3 - 17 many TGTGCCAGCAGCCCGCCCCCGGCCGTATCTGGGGCCAACGTCCTGACTTTC CASSPPPAVSGANVLTF
TRBJ2-3 TRBV20-1 TRBD1 14 - TGCAGTGCACGGGGACAGGGTTCGATAGATACGCAGTATTTT CSARGQGSIDTQYF
TRBJ2-3 TRBV20-1 TRBD2 15 few TGCAGTGCTAGAGATGTTGGGGGGGGAACAGATACGCAGTATTTT CSARDVGGGTDTQYF
TRBJ2-3 TRBV7-2 - 17 many TGTGCCAGCAGCTTAGGGCCCCGGGGGCTGGGTACAGATACGCAGTATTTT CASSLGPRGLGTDTQYF
TRBJ2-1 TRBV7-6 - 14 many TGTGCCAGCAGACCGGGACCAATATACAATGAGCAGTTCTTC CASRPGPIYNEQFF
TRBJ2-5 TRBV20-1 - 14 many TGCAGTGCTAGAGTGGCGGGGACCCAAGAGACCCAGTACTTC CSARVAGTQETQYF
TRBJ1-6 TRBV10-3 - 13 many TGTGCCACCCGGGGATCAGGCGATTCACCCCTCCACTTT CATRGSGDSPLHF
TRBJ2-3 TRBV27 TRBD2 17 - TGTGCCAGCACCGTGCCCCTCTTACTAGCGGGGGCAGATACGCAGTATTTT CASTVPLLLAGADTQYF
TRBJ2-2 TRBV5-5 - 14 many TGTGCCAGCAGCTACACCCGTTTCACCGGGGAGCTGTTTTTT CASSYTRFTGELFF